Below, 9 T cell receptor beta chains from the same sample are listed, as sequenced in a study of shared clonotypes between healthy human individuals (dated by TCRdb to 2018 to 2021). Library preparation was by the immunoSEQ multiplex PCR assay. As stored in TCRdb, this immuneACCESS dataset retains in-frame rearrangements with V and J assigned. A fraction of the clones does not appear; measured against another copy, unresolved V genes explain less than half of the discrepancy, and the remainder lacks a known reason. In this sample the table shows approximately 2.5 million clones, approximately 94% of which occur a single time. About 0.38% of the sample is held by the ten biggest clonotypes. Input material: naive CD4+ T cells from PBMCs. Explained via the paper, the cell subset or site label denotes: CD45RA+ positively selected. Receptors were obtained from a young man in good health. Some clones in this sample may be carry-over from other donors' samples.

The rearrangement uses TRBV27 and TRBJ2-7; 9 nucleotides line up with TRBD2. The junction had 25 bases not matched to a gene; V was cut back by 7 bases and J by 0 bases. There are 21 residues in the CDR3. Germline V CDR1 and CDR2: MNHEY, SMNVEV (reference sequence). The CDR3 DNA follows: TGTGCCAGCAAAGTCAATAGGGTGCGGGAGGGCCGCTTTTCGAGCTCCTACGAGCAGTACTTC. This translates into CASKVNRVREGRFSSSYEQYF.

The chain employs TRBV2 and TRBJ2-5, with 9 bases that match TRBD1. The CDR3 length is 15 residues. V shed 6 bases, J shed 5 bases, and the junction held 10 bases outside the gene matches. The germline gives CDR1 SNHLY, CDR2 FYNNEI. DNA of the CDR3: TGTGCCAGCAGGGCAAGACAGGGGGTCATCGAGACCCAGTACTTC. Its translation is CASRARQGVIETQYF.

A few counts support this clone. The CDR3 sequence: CASSQEYEQYF. The DNA of the CDR3 is TGTGCCAGCAGCCAAGAGTACGAGCAGTACTTC. The chain joins TRBV4-2 to TRBJ2-7; D is ambiguous. The CDR3 spans 11 residues. V lost 0 bases, J lost 4 bases, and 1 base lay in between. Germline CDR1 reads LGHNA; CDR2 reads YNFKEQ.

The gene calls are TRBV5-5 and TRBJ2-6; D perhaps matches TRBD1 (6 bases). CDR3 length: 15 residues. Germline-derived CDR1 and CDR2 are SGHKS and YYEKEE (reference sequence). Trimming stripped 4 bases from V and 2 bases from J, with 10 bases between. Here the CDR3 reads CASSTAGAGANVLTF. The CDR3 nucleotides are TGTGCCAGCAGCACGGCAGGGGCTGGGGCCAACGTCCTGACTTTC.

The chain joins TRBV9 to TRBJ2-3; 12 bases are shared with TRBD2. The J segment lost 5 bases and the V segment lost 3 bases, leaving 13 bases of the junction unmatched. Germline lookup yields CDR1 SGDLS and CDR2 YYNGEE. The length of the CDR3 is 18 residues. CDR3 nucleotide sequence: TGTGCCAGCAGCGCTGAGGATCTAGCGGGAGGGCCGCTAGATACGCAGTATTTT. This encodes CASSAEDLAGGPLDTQYF. Drawing the rest from reference TRBV9 and TRBJ2-3, the complete variable domain is DSGVTQTPKHLITATGQRVTLRCSPRSGDLSVYWYQQSLDQGLQFLIQYYNGEERAKGNILERFSAQQFPDLHSELNLSSLELGDSALYFCASSAEDLAGGPLDTQYFGPGTRLTVL.

Regarding this clone: At the DNA level, this CDR3 is encoded by other sequences in the same sample as well. The V gene is TRBV11-2, the J gene TRBJ2-5; D remains unclear. The length of the CDR3 is 13 residues. Trimming pared 3 bases from V and 1 base from J, leaving 6 bases between. CDR1 is SGHAT and CDR2 is FQNNGV in the germline V gene. CDR3 loop: CASSFGLQETQYF. The CDR3 nucleotides read TGTGCCAGCAGCTTCGGCCTCCAAGAGACCCAGTACTTC. Looking up the rest from reference TRBV11-2 and TRBJ2-5 gives the full variable domain: EAGVAQSPRYKIIEKRQSVAFWCNPISGHATLYWYQQILGQGPKLLIQFQNNGVVDDSQLPKDRFSAERLKGVDSTLKIQPAKLEDSAVYLCASSFGLQETQYFGPGTRLLVL.

The V and J genes are TRBV4-1 and TRBJ2-1; D gene unclear. V lost 3 bases to trimming and J lost 10 bases, with 13 bases between them. The CDR3 contains 13 residues. Germline loops: CDR1 MGHRA, CDR2 YSYEKL. The CDR3 here is CASSQARVGEQFF. CDR3 DNA sequence: TGCGCCAGCAGCCAGGCTAGGGTCGGGGAGCAGTTCTTC.

V is TRBV5-5 and J is TRBJ2-5, with 10 nucleotides matching TRBD2. This CDR3 region has 17 residues. Germline lookup yields CDR1 SGHKS and CDR2 YYEKEE (reference sequence). Losses at the gene ends were 1 base for V and 1 base for J; bases not matched to a gene: 7. In nucleotides, the CDR3 is TGTGCCAGCAGCTTGAGGCTAGCGGGAGCCCGCCAAGAGACCCAGTACTTC. Encoded protein: CASSLRLAGARQETQYF. The whole variable domain, remainder taken from reference TRBV5-5 and TRBJ2-5, is DAGVTQSPTHLIKTRGQQVTLRCSPISGHKSVSWYQQVLGQGPQFIFQYYEKEERGRGNFPDRFSARQFPNYSSELNVNALLLGDSALYLCASSLRLAGARQETQYFGPGTRLLVL.

The gene calls are TRBV25-1 and TRBJ2-1; 7 positions agree with TRBD1. With V trimmed by 4 bases and J by 6 bases, 3 bases remained unmatched. From germline, CDR1 is MGHDK and CDR2 SYGVNS. The CDR3 extends over 13 amino acids. CDR3 sequence reads: CASSAGGSNEQFF. As DNA, the CDR3 is TGTGCCAGCAGTGCAGGGGGTAGCAATGAGCAGTTCTTC.